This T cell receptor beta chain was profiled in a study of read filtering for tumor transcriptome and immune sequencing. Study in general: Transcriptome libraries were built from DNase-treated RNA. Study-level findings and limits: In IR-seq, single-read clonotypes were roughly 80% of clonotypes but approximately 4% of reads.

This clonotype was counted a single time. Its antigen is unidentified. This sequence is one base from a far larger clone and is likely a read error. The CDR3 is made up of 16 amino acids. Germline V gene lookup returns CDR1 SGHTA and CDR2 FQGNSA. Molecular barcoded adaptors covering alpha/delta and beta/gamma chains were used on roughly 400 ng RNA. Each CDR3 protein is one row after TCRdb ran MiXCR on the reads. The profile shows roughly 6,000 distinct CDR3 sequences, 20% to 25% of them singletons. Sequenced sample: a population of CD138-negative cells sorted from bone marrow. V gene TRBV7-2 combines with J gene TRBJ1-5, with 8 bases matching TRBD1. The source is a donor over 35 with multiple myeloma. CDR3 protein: CARSLSGQGYNQPQHF. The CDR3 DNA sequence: TGTGCCCGCAGCTTATCCGGACAGGGCTACAATCAGCCCCAGCATTTT. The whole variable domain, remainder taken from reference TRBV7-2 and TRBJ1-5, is GAGVSQSPSNKVTEKGKDVELRCDPISGHTALYWYRQSLGQGLEFLIYFQGNSAPDKSGLPSDRFSAERTGGSVSTLTIQRTQQEDSAVYLCARSLSGQGYNQPQHFGDGTRLSIL.